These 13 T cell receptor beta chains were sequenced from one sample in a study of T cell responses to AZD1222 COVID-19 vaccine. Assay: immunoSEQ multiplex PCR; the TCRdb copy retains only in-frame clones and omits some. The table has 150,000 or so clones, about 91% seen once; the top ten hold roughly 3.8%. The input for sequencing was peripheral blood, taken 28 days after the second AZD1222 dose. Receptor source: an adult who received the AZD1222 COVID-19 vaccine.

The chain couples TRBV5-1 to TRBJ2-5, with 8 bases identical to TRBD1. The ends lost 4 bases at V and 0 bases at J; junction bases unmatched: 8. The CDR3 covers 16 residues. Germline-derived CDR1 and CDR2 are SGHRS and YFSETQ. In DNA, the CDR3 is TGCGCCAGCAGCCCACGGACAGGGACGTACCAAGAGACCCAGTACTTC. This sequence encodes CASSPRTGTYQETQYF.

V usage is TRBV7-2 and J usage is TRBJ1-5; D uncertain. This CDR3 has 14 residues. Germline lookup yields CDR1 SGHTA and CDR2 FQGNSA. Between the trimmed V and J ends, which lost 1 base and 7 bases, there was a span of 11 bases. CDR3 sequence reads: CASSLDPGIQPQHF. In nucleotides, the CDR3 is TGTGCCAGCAGCTTAGATCCTGGGATCCAGCCCCAGCATTTT.

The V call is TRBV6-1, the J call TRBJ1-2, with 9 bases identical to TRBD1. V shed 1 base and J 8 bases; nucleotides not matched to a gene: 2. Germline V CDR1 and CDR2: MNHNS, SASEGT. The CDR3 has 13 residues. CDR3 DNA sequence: TGTGCCAGCAGTGAAGGGACAGGGGACGGCTACACCTTC. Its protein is CASSEGTGDGYTF.

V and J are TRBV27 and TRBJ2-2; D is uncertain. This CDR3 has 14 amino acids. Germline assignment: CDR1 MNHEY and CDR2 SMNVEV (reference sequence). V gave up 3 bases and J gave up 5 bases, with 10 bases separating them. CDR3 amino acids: CASSFFWATGELFF. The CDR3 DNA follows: TGTGCCAGCAGTTTCTTCTGGGCGACCGGGGAGCTGTTTTTT.

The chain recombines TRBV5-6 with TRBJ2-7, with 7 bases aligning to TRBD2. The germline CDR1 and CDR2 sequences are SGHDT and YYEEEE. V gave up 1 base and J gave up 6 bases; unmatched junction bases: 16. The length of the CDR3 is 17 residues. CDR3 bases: TGTGCCAGCAGCTTGTTTACGGCGGCGGGAGAGGTAGTCGAGCAGTACTTC. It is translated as CASSLFTAAGEVVEQYF.

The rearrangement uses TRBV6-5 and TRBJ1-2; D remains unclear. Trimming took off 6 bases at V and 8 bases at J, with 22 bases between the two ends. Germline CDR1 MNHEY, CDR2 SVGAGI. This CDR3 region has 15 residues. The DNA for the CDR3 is TGTGCCAGCAGGGCTTCTAGGACCTCACGGGAGGGCTACACCTTC. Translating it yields CASRASRTSREGYTF.

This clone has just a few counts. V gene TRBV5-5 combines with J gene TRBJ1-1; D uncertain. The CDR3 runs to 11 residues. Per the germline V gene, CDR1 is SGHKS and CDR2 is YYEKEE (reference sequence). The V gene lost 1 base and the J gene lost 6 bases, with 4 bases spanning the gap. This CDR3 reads CASSLWAEAFF. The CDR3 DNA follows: TGTGCCAGCAGCTTGTGGGCTGAAGCTTTCTTT.

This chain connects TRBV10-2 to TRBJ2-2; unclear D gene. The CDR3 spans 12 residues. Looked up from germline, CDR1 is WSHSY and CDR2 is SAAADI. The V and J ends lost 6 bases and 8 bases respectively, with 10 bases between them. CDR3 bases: TGCGCCAGCAGGGTCGGTTCAGGGGAGCTGTTTTTT. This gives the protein CASRVGSGELFF.

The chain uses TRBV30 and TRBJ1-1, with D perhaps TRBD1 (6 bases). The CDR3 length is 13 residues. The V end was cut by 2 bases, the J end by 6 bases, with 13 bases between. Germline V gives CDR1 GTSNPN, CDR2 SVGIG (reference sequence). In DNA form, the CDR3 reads TGTGCCTGGAGTACGGGGGCCTCACCTGAAGCTTTCTTT. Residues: CAWSTGASPEAFF.

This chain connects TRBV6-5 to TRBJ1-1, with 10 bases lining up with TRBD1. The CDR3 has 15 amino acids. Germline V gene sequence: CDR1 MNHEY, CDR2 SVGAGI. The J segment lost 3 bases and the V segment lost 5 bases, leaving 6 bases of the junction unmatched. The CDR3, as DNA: TGTGCCAGCAGTACGGGACAGGGGTTGGACACTGAAGCTTTCTTT. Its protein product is CASSTGQGLDTEAFF.

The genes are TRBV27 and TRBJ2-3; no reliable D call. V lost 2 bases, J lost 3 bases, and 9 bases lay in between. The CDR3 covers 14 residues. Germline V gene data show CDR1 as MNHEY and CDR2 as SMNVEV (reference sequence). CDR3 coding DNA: TGTGCCAGCAGTTTACTTTACGGAACAGATACGCAGTATTTT. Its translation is CASSLLYGTDTQYF.

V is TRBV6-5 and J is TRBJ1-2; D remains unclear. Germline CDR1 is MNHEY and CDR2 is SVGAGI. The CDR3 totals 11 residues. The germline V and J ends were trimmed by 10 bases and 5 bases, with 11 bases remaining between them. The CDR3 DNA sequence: TGTGCCACGGACGGCAATTATGGCTACACCTTC. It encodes CATDGNYGYTF.

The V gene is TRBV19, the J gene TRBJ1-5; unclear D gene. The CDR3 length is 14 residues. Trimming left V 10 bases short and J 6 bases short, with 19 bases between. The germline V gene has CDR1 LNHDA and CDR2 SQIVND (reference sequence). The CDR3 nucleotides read TGTGCCACCCTCCGGGAGGGTGAGGGTCAGCCCCAGCATTTT. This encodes CATLREGEGQPQHF. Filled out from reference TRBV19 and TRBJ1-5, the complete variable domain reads DGGITQSPKYLFRKEGQNVTLSCEQNLNHDAMYWYRQDPGQGLRLIYYSQIVNDFQKGDIAEGYSVSREKKESFPLTVTSAQKNPTAFYLCATLREGEGQPQHFGDGTRLSIL.